These 8 T cell receptor beta chains came from one sample sequenced in a study of CD8 T cells in ankylosing spondylitis. TCRdb called the 5' RACE reads again in MiXCR, with one record for every CDR3 protein. The sample has 350,000 to 450,000 distinct CDR3 sequences, roughly a quarter seen once. Which antigens these TCRs recognize remains unknown. Study results and limitations: Within ankylosing spondylitis blood, a TCR beta motif made up of seven or eight highly homologous variants appeared to be characteristic.

The sequenced sample consisted of blood, either unsorted or a sorted T cell fraction (not recorded which). These receptors all come from a male donor with ankylosing spondylitis.

The chain is built from TRBV7-6 and TRBJ2-1; 11 nucleotides align to TRBD2. Germline V CDR1 and CDR2: SGHVS, FNYEAQ. V lost 5 bases and J lost 8; bases outside the gene matches: 8. The CDR3 spans 15 residues. In nucleotides, the CDR3 is TGTGCCAGCAGCCTACGACTAGCGGGGATCGATGAGCAGTTCTTC. It encodes CASSLRLAGIDEQFF.

V gene TRBV5-4 combines with J gene TRBJ2-2; 12 bases fit TRBD2. V lost 4 bases to trimming and J lost 9 bases; unmatched junction nucleotides: 10. This CDR3 has 16 amino acids. Germline CDR1 SGHNT, CDR2 YYREEE (reference sequence). The chain's CDR3 is CASSPRTSGIVRELFF. DNA for the CDR3: TGTGCCAGCAGCCCCCGGACTAGCGGGATTGTTAGGGAGCTGTTTTTT.

The genes are TRBV29-1 and TRBJ2-1; TRBD2 aligns across 13 bases. From germline, CDR1 is SQVTM and CDR2 ANQGSEA. This CDR3 is 14 amino acids long. The J segment lost 8 bases and the V segment lost 7 bases, leaving 8 bases of the junction unmatched. CDR3 in amino acids: CSARTSGSGDEQFF. DNA of the CDR3: TGCAGCGCTCGGACTAGCGGGAGTGGGGATGAGCAGTTCTTC.

This clonotype was seen a few times. The chain joins TRBV6-1 to TRBJ2-1, with a tentative D call TRBD2 (5 bases). This CDR3 spans 12 amino acids. Germline V gives CDR1 MNHNS, CDR2 SASEGT. The V end lost 10 bases, the J end lost 5 bases, and 12 bases lay between the germline ends. The CDR3 coding sequence is TGTGCCACCTTACTAGGGCACAATGAGCAGTTCTTC. Translated: CATLLGHNEQFF.

V and J are TRBV7-2 and TRBJ1-2; the match to TRBD1 covers 7 bases. Germline V gene data show CDR1 as SGHTA and CDR2 as FQGNSA. J gave up 4 bases and V 5 bases, and 13 bases lay outside the gene matches. There are 16 residues in the CDR3. For the CDR3, the DNA is TGTGCCAGCAGCCGAGACGCTCAGGGGGGGGGCTATGGCTACACCTTC. Translated, it gives CASSRDAQGGGYGYTF.

This clonotype was seen more than once but under ten times. V usage is TRBV7-6 and J usage is TRBJ2-2; 7 bases map to TRBD2. Per germline, CDR1 SGHVS and CDR2 FNYEAQ. This CDR3 has 15 amino acids. J gave up 5 bases and V 5 bases, and 8 bases lay outside the gene matches. CDR3 in amino acids: CASSRAGVLTGELFF. The CDR3 DNA is TGTGCCAGCAGCCGGGCGGGAGTGCTTACCGGGGAGCTGTTTTTT. Looking up the rest from reference TRBV7-6 and TRBJ2-2 gives the full variable domain: GAGVSQSPRYKVTKRGQDVALRCDPISGHVSLYWYRQALGQGPEFLTYFNYEAQQDKSGLPNDRFSAERPEGSISTLTIQRTEQRDSAMYRCASSRAGVLTGELFFGEGSRLTVL.

The chain uses TRBV15 and TRBJ2-3; no firm D call. The CDR3 length is 14 residues. CDR1 and CDR2 (germline): LNHNV, YYDKDF (reference sequence). Trimming took off 0 bases at V and 0 bases at J, with 4 bases between the two ends. In DNA form, the CDR3 reads TGTGCCACCAGCAGAGATTTAAGCACAGATACGCAGTATTTT. Amino acid sequence: CATSRDLSTDTQYF.

This chain uses TRBV5-5 with TRBJ2-7; D call uncertain. Germline V lookup: CDR1 SGHKS, CDR2 YYEKEE (reference sequence). V gave up 4 bases and J gave up 6 bases, with 14 bases separating them. This CDR3 contains 13 residues. The chain's CDR3 is CASSRFEAGEQYV. In DNA, the CDR3 is TGTGCCAGCAGCCGATTTGAGGCCGGCGAGCAGTACGTC.